The clone carrying this T cell receptor beta chain was found a few times. Its antigen is undetermined. These data originate in a study of response to subunit inactivated influenza vaccine. Study results and caveats: A suggestion made by the authors is that each seasonal influenza vaccination recruits few new T cells.

TCRdb processed the RT-PCR reads anew with MiXCR; each CDR3 protein has one entry. The sample holds hundreds of thousands of distinct CDR3 sequences; 9% to 15% are singletons and the top ten take about 7.8%. The CDR3 length is 14 residues. V gave up 4 bases and J gave up 2 bases, with 8 bases separating them. The TCR originated in a man aged 50-59 years who received an inactivated influenza vaccine. The V and J genes are TRBV12-3 or TRBV12-4 and TRBJ2-2; D is possibly TRBD2 (6 bases). The sample in question was non-naive T cells sorted from PBMCs, obtained approximately 15 days before vaccination. The CDR3 sequence is CASSYSGNTGELFF. The CDR3 DNA sequence: TGTGCCAGCAGTTATAGCGGAAACACCGGGGAGCTGTTTTTT.